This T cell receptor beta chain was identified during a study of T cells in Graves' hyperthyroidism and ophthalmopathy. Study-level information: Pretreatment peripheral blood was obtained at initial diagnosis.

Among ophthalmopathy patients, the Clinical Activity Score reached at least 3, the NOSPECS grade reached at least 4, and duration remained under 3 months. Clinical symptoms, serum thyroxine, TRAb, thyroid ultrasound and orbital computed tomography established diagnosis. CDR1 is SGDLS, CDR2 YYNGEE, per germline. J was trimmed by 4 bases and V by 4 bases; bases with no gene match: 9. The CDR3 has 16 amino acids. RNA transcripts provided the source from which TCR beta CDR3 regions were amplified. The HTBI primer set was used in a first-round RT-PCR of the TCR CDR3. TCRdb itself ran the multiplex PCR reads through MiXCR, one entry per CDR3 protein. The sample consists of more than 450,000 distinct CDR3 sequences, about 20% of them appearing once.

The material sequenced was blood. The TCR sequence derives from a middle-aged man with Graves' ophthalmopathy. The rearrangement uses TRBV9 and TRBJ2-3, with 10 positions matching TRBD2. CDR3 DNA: TGTGCCAGCAGCCTCCTTAGCGGGAGGATCTCAGATACGCAGTATTTT. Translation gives CASSLLSGRISDTQYF.